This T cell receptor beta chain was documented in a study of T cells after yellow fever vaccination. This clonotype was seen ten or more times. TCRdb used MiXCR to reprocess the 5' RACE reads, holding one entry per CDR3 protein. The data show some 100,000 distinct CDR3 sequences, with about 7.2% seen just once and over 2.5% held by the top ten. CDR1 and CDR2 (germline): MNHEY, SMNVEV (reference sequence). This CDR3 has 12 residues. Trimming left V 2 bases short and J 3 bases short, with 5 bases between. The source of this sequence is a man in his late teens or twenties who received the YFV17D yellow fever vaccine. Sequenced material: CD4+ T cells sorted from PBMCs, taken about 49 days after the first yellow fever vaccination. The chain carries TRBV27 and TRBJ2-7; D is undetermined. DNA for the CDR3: TGTGCCAGCAGTTTAGCCCACTACGAGCAGTACGTC. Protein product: CASSLAHYEQYV.